This TCR beta chain was documented in a study of T cells in Graves' hyperthyroidism and ophthalmopathy. Study results and caveats: Among thyroid clonotypes expanded above 0.001, most also appeared in blood.

Germline V gene sequence: CDR1 DFQATT, CDR2 SNEGSKA (reference sequence). V dropped 6 bases and J dropped 3; count of bases not matched to a gene: 10. The CDR3 is 14 residues long. This clonotype has a count of ten or more. No antigen is known for it. Diagnosis rested on symptoms, serum thyroxine and TRAb, thyroid ultrasound, and orbital computed tomography. Out of 10 ml of fresh peripheral blood came the PBMCs. Using RNA transcripts as the source, TCR beta CDR3 regions were amplified. HTBI primers were the set used in a first-round RT-PCR of the TCR CDR3. TCRdb re-derived calls from the multiplex PCR reads in MiXCR, one entry per CDR3 protein. The table includes some 140,000 distinct CDR3 sequences, more than 20% detected once.

Sequenced input: blood. V usage is TRBV20-1 and J usage is TRBJ2-7; 8 positions agree with TRBD2. The sequence was obtained from a woman aged 45-59 years with Graves' hyperthyroidism that later progressed to Graves' ophthalmopathy. The CDR3 loop reads CSAKVLREVYEQYF. The CDR3 nucleotides read TGCAGTGCAAAGGTATTGCGGGAGGTCTACGAGCAGTACTTC.